This T cell receptor (beta chain) was found in a study of T and B cells in COVID-19 patients. In the study overall: COVID-19 patients gave peripheral blood either during active infection or after recovery. The study's findings and limits: Highly clonal in active COVID-19, TRB repertoires exceeded healthy-donor diversity and richness at recovery. Patients with COVID-19 reportedly showed strongly skewed T cell receptor beta variable and joining gene usage.

Points on this clonotype: Its matching antigen is unknown.

Multiplex PCR with BIOMED2 TRB-A/B primer pools amplified TRB rearrangements. TCRdb fed the multiplex PCR reads into MiXCR, producing one record per CDR3 protein. The repertoire holds 15,000 to 20,000 distinct CDR3 sequences, with roughly 28% as singletons. From blood, roughly 220-550 ng of genomic DNA served as TRB template. Trimming removed 0 bases at V and 7 bases at J, with 7 bases between. Germline CDR1 and CDR2: SGHRS and YFSETQ. The CDR3 covers 13 residues. The sequence was collected from a human donor who had recovered from COVID-19. The chain links TRBV5-1 to TRBJ2-2; no firm D call. Sequencing was done on a sample of blood. The CDR3 loop reads CASSLEDDGELFF. The CDR3 DNA reads TGCGCCAGCAGCTTGGAGGACGACGGGGAGCTGTTTTTT.